The present TCR beta chain was sequenced within a study of T-cell memory formation after mild COVID-19. This clonotype showed up just a few times. In TCRdb, the 5' RACE reads were re-called with MiXCR into one record per CDR3 protein. The sample lists tens of thousands of distinct CDR3 sequences; nearly 25% were seen once. Trimming took off 1 base at V and 5 bases at J, with 12 bases between the two ends. The CDR3 extends over 14 amino acids. CDR1 SGHDT and CDR2 YYEEEE come from the germline V gene. The chain couples TRBV5-6 to TRBJ2-5, with D perhaps TRBD1 or TRBD2 (6 bases each). Sequences were obtained from PBMCs or a T cell subset sorted from them (not recorded which). The TCR was taken from a man aged 18 to 29 who had mild COVID-19 (a few samples of this study predate the infection). Cell type and time point are not known. CDR3 region: CASSLWGARETQYF. CDR3 DNA: TGTGCCAGCAGCTTGTGGGGGGCTCGGGAGACCCAGTACTTC.